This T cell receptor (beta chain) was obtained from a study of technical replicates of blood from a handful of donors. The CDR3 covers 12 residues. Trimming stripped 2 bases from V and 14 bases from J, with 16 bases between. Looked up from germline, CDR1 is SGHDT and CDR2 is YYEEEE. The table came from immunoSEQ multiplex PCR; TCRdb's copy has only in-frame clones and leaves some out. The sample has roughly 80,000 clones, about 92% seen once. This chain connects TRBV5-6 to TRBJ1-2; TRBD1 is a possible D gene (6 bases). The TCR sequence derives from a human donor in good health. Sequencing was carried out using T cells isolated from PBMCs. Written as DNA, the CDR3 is TGTGCCAGCAGCTTCGGCTTTGGGGGCGAGACCTTC. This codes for CASSFGFGGETF.